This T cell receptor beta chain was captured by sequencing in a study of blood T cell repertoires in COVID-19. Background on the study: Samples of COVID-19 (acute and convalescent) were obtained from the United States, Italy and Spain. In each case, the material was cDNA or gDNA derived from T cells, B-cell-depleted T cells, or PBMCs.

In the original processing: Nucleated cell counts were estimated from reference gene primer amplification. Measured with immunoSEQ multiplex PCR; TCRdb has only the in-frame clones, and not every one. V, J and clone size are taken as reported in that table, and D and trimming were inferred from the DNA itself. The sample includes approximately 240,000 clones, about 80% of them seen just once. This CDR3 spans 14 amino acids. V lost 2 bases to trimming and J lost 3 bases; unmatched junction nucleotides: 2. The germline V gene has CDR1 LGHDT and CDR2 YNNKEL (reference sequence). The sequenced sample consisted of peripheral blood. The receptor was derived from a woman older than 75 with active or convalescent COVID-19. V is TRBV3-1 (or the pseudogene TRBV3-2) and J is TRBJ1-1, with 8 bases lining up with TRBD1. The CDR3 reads CASSQQGADTEAFF. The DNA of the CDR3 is TGTGCCAGCAGCCAACAGGGGGCGGACACTGAAGCTTTCTTT.